One sample yielded the 5 T cell receptor beta chains listed below, sequenced in a study of T cells after posttransplantation cyclophosphamide. The protocol was immunoSEQ multiplex PCR, while the TCRdb copy is restricted to in-frame clones and leaves out a portion. Listed for the sample are around 35,000 clones, none seen a single time. The sequenced material came from PBMCs. These receptors all stem from a man younger than 45 in good health and a related stem cell transplant donor.

This clone was counted at least ten times. The chain combines TRBV6-1 with TRBJ1-5; TRBD1 aligns across 8 bases. V dropped 6 bases and J dropped 2; count of bases not matched to a gene: 6. From germline, CDR1 is MNHNS and CDR2 SASEGT. The CDR3 contains 15 residues. CDR3 in amino acids: CASRDRADGNQPQHF. The CDR3 coding sequence is TGTGCCAGCAGGGACAGGGCCGACGGCAATCAGCCCCAGCATTTT.

This clone was detected ten times or more. This chain uses TRBV9 with TRBJ2-3; the D is unclear. V was clipped by 3 bases and J by 0 bases, with 8 bases between them. Looked up from germline, CDR1 is SGDLS and CDR2 is YYNGEE. This CDR3 has 14 residues. The CDR3 region is CASSEGPSTDTQYF. Written as DNA, the CDR3 is TGTGCCAGCAGCGAGGGCCCTAGCACAGATACGCAGTATTTT.

This clone was seen many times. The V gene is TRBV18, the J gene TRBJ1-6; a weak D match, TRBD1 (6 bases). V lost 3 bases and J 4 bases, leaving 10 bases between the germline ends. Germline V gene lookup returns CDR1 KGHSH and CDR2 LQKENI. The CDR3 contains 15 residues. The CDR3 region is CASSPARGYNSPLHF. The DNA of the CDR3 is TGTGCCAGCTCACCTGCCAGGGGATATAATTCACCCCTCCACTTT.

This clone was detected ten times or more. The V and J genes are TRBV5-4 and TRBJ1-1; D gene unclear. This CDR3 contains 15 residues. Per germline, CDR1 SGHNT and CDR2 YYREEE (reference sequence). V was clipped by 2 bases and J by 5 bases, with 16 bases between them. CDR3 sequence: CASSFDKGWYTEAFF. The DNA for the CDR3 is TGTGCCAGCAGCTTTGACAAAGGATGGTATACTGAAGCTTTCTTT.

This clone was counted ten times or more. This chain connects TRBV2 to TRBJ1-1, with 7 bases fitting TRBD1. Germline CDR1 and CDR2: SNHLY and FYNNEI. The CDR3 totals 13 residues. V lost 6 bases, J lost 0 bases, and 1 base stayed unmatched. CDR3: CASRGQMNTEAFF. In DNA, the CDR3 is TGTGCCAGCAGGGGACAGATGAACACTGAAGCTTTCTTT.